The entry that follows covers one T cell receptor (beta chain) sequence. This receptor's antigen is unknown. No base quality information exists; no much larger clone differs at one position. The library came from PCR. TCRdb shows the sequencer as Illumina HiSeq 2500. TCR library preparation used molecular barcoding, with unique molecular identifiers applied to normalize quantification of the TCRbeta repertoire. TCRdb reworked the public reads: Q25 trimming with fastp, MiXCR clone assembly, productive beta chains retained. One record per CDR3 amino acid sequence lists the most common genes and DNA. This sample gives about 98,000 distinct CDR3 sequences in total; 6% of them show up just once. Roughly 6.1% of the sample is in the top ten clones. Read against the paper, the sample's time point label means: day 60 (about 2 months) after transplantation. This sample's treatment or condition label indicates: allogeneic hematopoietic cell transplantation with graft depleted of TCRalphabeta T cells and CD19 B cells. The transplant recipients were children given TCRalphabeta/CD19-depleted allogeneic hematopoietic cell grafts.

The record originates from a study of T-cell reconstitution after alpha-beta-depleted transplantation in children (dated by TCRdb to about 2016). General notes on the study: Using TCR repertoire profiling, the study quantitatively followed how T-cell immune reconstitution unfolded in children after TCRalphabeta/CD19-depleted allogeneic hematopoietic cell transplantation.

Overall results and qualifications from the work: In some patients, the high TCRbeta diversity seen at day 60 was put down to recipient T cells and intrathymic progenitors that had survived conditioning. The frequencies of hyperexpanded clones fell over the following months, and after one year, T-cell counts and TCRbeta diversity were mostly attributed to newly produced T cells. The apparently early recovery of alphabetaT-cell counts about two months after transplant reportedly depended on only several hundred rapidly expanded clones that came from non-depleted graft cells.

The junction shows trimming of 0 bases on V and 11 bases on J, plus 14 bases between the germline ends. CDR1 and CDR2, looked up from the germline V gene, are SGHTA and FQGTGA. The CDR3, cysteine through phenylalanine, is 15 amino acids long. This entry keeps only the CDR3 DNA: 45 bases, framed from base 1. Recombination connected TRBV7-3 to TRBJ1-6, with no D gene named confidently. The sequence was obtained from a female patient aged 2-10 years who had a stem cell transplant for Fanconi anemia, so the T cells may come from the graft donor. Sample: PBMCs, mostly from graft donor cells, taken 60 days after TCRalphabeta/CD19-depleted stem cell transplant. The DNA is TGTGCCAGCAGCTTAACGCCGGATGTTGAGGCACCCCTCCACTTT. The encoded protein is CASSLTPDVEAPLHF. With the portions outside the CDR3 filled from the reference TRBV7-3 and TRBJ1-6 genes, the complete variable region becomes GAGVSQTPSNKVTEKGKYVELRCDPISGHTALYWYRQSLGQGPEFLIYFQGTGAADDSGLPNDRFFAVRPEGSVSTLKIQRTERGDSAVYLCASSLTPDVEAPLHFGNGTRLTVT.